Listed below are T cell receptor beta chains from one sample, sequenced in a study of vaccination effects on CD4 cells after COVID-19. Their specific antigens are unknown. TCRdb keeps only in-frame clones here, not all; method: immunoSEQ multiplex PCR. Of about 13,000 clones detected, over 60% appear once; the ten largest clones hold roughly 9.9%. The sample here was CD4+ T cells from PBMCs cultured with SARS-CoV-2 spike peptides, taken after COVID-19 vaccination. The receptors originated from a human donor who received a COVID-19 vaccine. The CDR3 runs from the conserved cysteine through the conserved F or W. A D gene is named only where the DNA matches it firmly. Not every row has a clone size; where given, it reads once, few, many or a size class.

d_gene: TRBD2
v_gene: TRBV19
j_gene: TRBJ2-1
abundance: NA
CDR3aa: CASIPTSGRYNEQFF
CDR3nt: TGTGCCAGTATACCGACTAGCGGGAGGTACAATGAGCAGTTCTTC

d_gene: TRBD1
v_gene: TRBV29-1
j_gene: TRBJ2-2
abundance: NA
CDR3aa: CSVARGPGGELFF
CDR3nt: TGCAGCGTTGCCAGGGGGCCGGGCGGGGAGCTGTTTTTT

d_gene: NA
v_gene: TRBV9
j_gene: TRBJ2-5
abundance: medium-sized
CDR3aa: CASSPRTAPETQYF
CDR3nt: TGTGCCAGCAGCCCTCGGACAGCCCCAGAGACCCAGTACTTC

d_gene: NA
v_gene: TRBV30
j_gene: TRBJ1-2
abundance: few
CDR3aa: CAWSVGDRVYGYTF
CDR3nt: TGTGCCTGGAGTGTTGGAGACAGAGTCTATGGCTACACCTTC

d_gene: TRBD2
v_gene: TRBV5-4
j_gene: TRBJ2-2
abundance: medium-sized
CDR3aa: CASSPGLAGGLSTGELFF
CDR3nt: TGTGCCAGCAGCCCGGGACTAGCGGGGGGTCTGTCCACCGGGGAGCTGTTTTTT

d_gene: TRBD2
v_gene: TRBV7-2
j_gene: TRBJ2-2
abundance: large
CDR3aa: CASSSGSGVNTGELFF
CDR3nt: TGTGCCAGCAGCTCAGGGAGCGGGGTGAACACCGGGGAGCTGTTTTTT

d_gene: NA
v_gene: TRBV7-9
j_gene: TRBJ1-1
abundance: NA
CDR3aa: CASSLRQNTEAFF
CDR3nt: TGTGCCAGCAGCTTAAGACAGAACACTGAAGCTTTCTTT

d_gene: NA
v_gene: TRBV11-2
j_gene: TRBJ1-4
abundance: NA
CDR3aa: CASSLGDEKLFF
CDR3nt: TGTGCCAGCAGCTTAGGTGACGAAAAACTGTTTTTT

d_gene: NA
v_gene: TRBV28
j_gene: TRBJ2-1
abundance: NA
CDR3aa: CASSRRTALLTYNEQFF
CDR3nt: TGTGCCAGCAGCCGCCGGACGGCCCTGCTTACCTACAATGAGCAGTTCTTC

d_gene: NA
v_gene: TRBV9
j_gene: TRBJ2-6
abundance: NA
CDR3aa: CASGTTGGANVLTF
CDR3nt: TGTGCCAGCGGAACTACAGGGGGGGCCAACGTCCTGACTTTC

d_gene: NA
v_gene: TRBV29-1
j_gene: TRBJ1-2
abundance: NA
CDR3aa: CSVVGYASNYGYTF
CDR3nt: TGCAGCGTTGTAGGATACGCGTCTAACTATGGCTACACCTTC

d_gene: NA
v_gene: TRBV24-1
j_gene: TRBJ2-2
abundance: NA
CDR3aa: CATSDPLRQASAGELFF
CDR3nt: TGTGCCACCAGTGATCCTCTGCGACAGGCTTCGGCCGGGGAGCTGTTTTTT

d_gene: NA
v_gene: TRBV10-3
j_gene: TRBJ2-7
abundance: few
CDR3aa: CAISDGGKGYEQYF
CDR3nt: TGTGCCATCAGTGATGGGGGTAAGGGCTACGAGCAGTACTTC

d_gene: NA
v_gene: TRBV7-2
j_gene: TRBJ1-2
abundance: medium-sized
CDR3aa: CASSLIGNYGYTF
CDR3nt: TGTGCCAGCAGCTTAATCGGGAACTATGGCTACACCTTC